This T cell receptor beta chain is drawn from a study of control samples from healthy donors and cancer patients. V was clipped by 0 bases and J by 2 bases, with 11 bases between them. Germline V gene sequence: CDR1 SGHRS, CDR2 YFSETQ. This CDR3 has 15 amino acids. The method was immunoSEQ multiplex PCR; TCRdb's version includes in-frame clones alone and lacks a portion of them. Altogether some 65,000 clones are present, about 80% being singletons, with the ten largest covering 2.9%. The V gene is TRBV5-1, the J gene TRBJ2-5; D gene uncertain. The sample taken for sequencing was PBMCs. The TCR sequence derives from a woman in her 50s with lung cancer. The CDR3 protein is CASSLGAAAQETQYF. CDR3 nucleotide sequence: TGCGCCAGCAGCTTGGGGGCGGCGGCGCAAGAGACCCAGTACTTC.